Detailed here is one T cell receptor beta chain. Its antigen is unknown. These data originate in a study of cytomegalovirus exposure and HLA in healthy donors. General study findings and limits: In a later analysis, parvovirus B19, influenza, CMV and Epstein-Barr virus appeared linked to several top co-occurrence clusters. In an earlier analysis, productive rearrangement rates for most beta V segments clustered near 87% or 30%. The records held CMV serostatus as the only immune exposure information. As was reported, the classifier diagnosed cytomegalovirus status with high specificity and sensitivity.

PCR employed 60 Vbeta and 13 Jbeta primers. Assay: immunoSEQ multiplex PCR; the TCRdb copy retains only in-frame clones and omits some. This listing includes under 200,000 clones. Trimming removed 3 bases from V and 2 bases from J, with 18 bases in between. Germline CDR1 reads LGHNA; CDR2 reads YSLEER. CDR3 length equals 17 residues. What was sequenced was PBMCs. The chain recombines TRBV4-3 with TRBJ2-3, with D perhaps matching TRBD2 (6 bases). The sequence was collected from a young woman in good health and CMV-seropositive. CDR3 protein: CASSQGVAASVTDTQYF. The CDR3 DNA follows: TGCGCCAGCAGCCAGGGGGTGGCGGCTAGCGTCACAGATACGCAGTATTTT.